This is a list of T cell receptor beta chains from one sample in a study of identical twins. TCRdb redid the calling of the 5' RACE reads with MiXCR, one entry per CDR3 protein. The repertoire includes around 1.7 million distinct CDR3 sequences, roughly a third of them detected once, and 0.25% to 0.3% sits in the top ten. Source material: cord blood. These receptors were obtained from a newborn girl in good health. Both conserved end residues are part of each CDR3. D genes are given only for firm matches. Clone size is stated in some rows and not others, as once, few, many or a class when expanded.

>.|TRBV3-1|.|TRBJ1-2
CASSQWDPMFGYTF
TGTGCCAGCAGCCAGTGGGACCCCATGTTCGGCTACACCTTC
>many|TRBV9|.|TRBJ2-1
CASSVGYEQFF
TGTGCCAGCAGCGTAGGCTATGAGCAGTTCTTC
>few|TRBV4-1|.|TRBJ1-5
CASSQGEVPNQPQHF
TGCGCCAGCAGCCAAGGGGAAGTCCCTAATCAGCCCCAGCATTTT
>.|TRBV12-3/TRBV12-4|TRBD1|TRBJ2-6
CASSLTQGAFSSGANVLTF
TGTGCCAGCAGTTTGACCCAGGGGGCTTTCTCCTCTGGGGCCAACGTCCTGACTTTC
>few|TRBV20-1|TRBD1|TRBJ1-4
CSARWGTGRLLGEKLFF
TGCAGTGCTAGATGGGGGACAGGGCGTCTCCTCGGGGAAAAACTGTTTTTT
>.|TRBV2|TRBD2|TRBJ2-3
CASRVLAGRTDTQYF
TGTGCCAGCAGGGTACTAGCGGGGCGGACAGATACGCAGTATTTT
>few|TRBV24-1|TRBD1|TRBJ1-4
CATSDATGQFNEKLFF
TGTGCCACCAGTGACGCGACGGGACAGTTTAATGAAAAACTGTTTTTT
>few|TRBV3-1|TRBD2|TRBJ2-7
CASSQLTGTSGTYEQYF
TGTGCCAGCAGCCAATTAACCGGGACTAGCGGGACCTACGAGCAGTACTTC
>few|TRBV28|TRBD2|TRBJ2-3
CASSPFGLAGGVPDTQYF
TGTGCCAGCAGCCCCTTCGGACTAGCGGGAGGAGTACCAGATACGCAGTATTTT
>.|TRBV6-1|.|TRBJ1-3
CASSEQNSGNTIYF
TGTGCCAGCAGTGAACAAAACTCTGGAAACACCATATATTTT
>.|TRBV9|.|TRBJ1-2
CASSDRWYYGYTF
TGTGCCAGCAGCGACAGGTGGTACTATGGCTACACCTTC
>.|TRBV7-2|TRBD1|TRBJ2-7
CASSLDSTRQGGSYEQYF
TGTGCCAGCAGCTTAGATTCTACGAGACAGGGGGGATCCTACGAGCAGTACTTC
>.|TRBV10-1|TRBD2|TRBJ2-3
CASNESAGVSTDTQYF
TGCGCCAGCAATGAGTCGGCGGGGGTAAGCACAGATACGCAGTATTTT
>few|TRBV7-9|TRBD2|TRBJ2-1
CASSFIRGGHNEQFF
TGTGCCAGCAGCTTTATCCGGGGGGGCCACAATGAGCAGTTCTTC
>.|TRBV30|.|TRBJ1-4
CAWSSGADEKLFF
TGTGCCTGGAGTTCGGGGGCTGATGAAAAACTGTTTTTT
>few|TRBV4-1|TRBD2|TRBJ2-1
CASSQVGRASGRDEQFF
TGCGCCAGCAGCCAAGTAGGCCGGGCTAGCGGTAGAGATGAGCAGTTCTTC
>few|TRBV9|.|TRBJ2-7
CASSVAAGYLYEQYF
TGTGCCAGCAGCGTAGCGGCGGGGTATCTCTACGAGCAGTACTTC
>many|TRBV28|TRBD2|TRBJ2-1
CASSWVSGSPSYNEQFF
TGTGCCAGCAGTTGGGTTAGCGGGAGCCCTTCCTACAATGAGCAGTTCTTC
>.|TRBV6-5|.|TRBJ1-2
CASSYSNRAINYGYTF
TGTGCCAGCAGTTACTCGAACAGGGCAATTAACTATGGCTACACCTTC
>.|TRBV4-1|.|TRBJ1-3
CASSIKARVSGNTIYF
TGCGCCAGCAGCATAAAGGCCCGGGTCTCTGGAAACACCATATATTTT
>few|TRBV5-1|TRBD2|TRBJ2-7
CASSKGTSYNEQYF
TGCGCCAGCAGCAAGGGGACTAGCTACAATGAGCAGTACTTC
>.|TRBV6-5|TRBD1|TRBJ1-4
CASSSSGQGPNEKLFF
TGTGCCAGCAGTTCCTCAGGACAGGGCCCTAATGAAAAACTGTTTTTT
>.|TRBV5-1|TRBD1|TRBJ2-7
CASSLSRTGIHEQYF
TGCGCCAGCAGCTTGTCTAGGACAGGCATCCACGAGCAGTACTTC
>.|TRBV6-5|.|TRBJ1-5
CASSSQGTNQPQHF
TGTGCCAGCAGTTCCCAGGGCACAAATCAGCCCCAGCATTTT
>.|TRBV7-9|.|TRBJ2-1
CASSSGHQKGGEQFF
TGTGCCAGCAGCTCCGGACATCAAAAAGGGGGAGAGCAGTTCTTC
>.|TRBV3-1|TRBD1|TRBJ1-5
CASSQGYRGANQPQHF
TGTGCCAGCAGCCAAGGATACAGGGGGGCCAATCAGCCCCAGCATTTT
>.|TRBV6-1|TRBD2|TRBJ2-5
CASSDPSGQETQYF
TGTGCCAGCAGTGACCCTAGCGGCCAAGAGACCCAGTACTTC
>few|TRBV18|TRBD2|TRBJ2-3
CASSPRGLTGTRDTQYF
TGTGCCAGCTCACCACGAGGACTCACCGGGACTAGGGATACGCAGTATTTT
>.|TRBV25-1|.|TRBJ2-3
CASSEYAPGDTQYF
TGTGCCAGCAGTGAATATGCGCCAGGGGATACGCAGTATTTT
>.|TRBV20-1|.|TRBJ2-4
CSALGRLTRGNIQYF
TGCAGTGCCTTAGGGAGGCTGACCCGCGGGAACATTCAGTACTTC
>.|TRBV27|TRBD2|TRBJ2-1
CASSLFGGTSGNEQFF
TGTGCCAGCAGTTTATTTGGAGGGACTAGCGGCAATGAGCAGTTCTTC
>.|TRBV20-1|TRBD2|TRBJ2-2
CSFSASGGVSRELFF
TGCAGTTTTAGCGCTAGCGGGGGAGTTTCCCGGGAGCTGTTTTTT
>.|TRBV4-1|TRBD1|TRBJ2-2
CASRQGQGTGELFF
TGCGCCAGCAGACAAGGACAGGGCACCGGGGAGCTGTTTTTT